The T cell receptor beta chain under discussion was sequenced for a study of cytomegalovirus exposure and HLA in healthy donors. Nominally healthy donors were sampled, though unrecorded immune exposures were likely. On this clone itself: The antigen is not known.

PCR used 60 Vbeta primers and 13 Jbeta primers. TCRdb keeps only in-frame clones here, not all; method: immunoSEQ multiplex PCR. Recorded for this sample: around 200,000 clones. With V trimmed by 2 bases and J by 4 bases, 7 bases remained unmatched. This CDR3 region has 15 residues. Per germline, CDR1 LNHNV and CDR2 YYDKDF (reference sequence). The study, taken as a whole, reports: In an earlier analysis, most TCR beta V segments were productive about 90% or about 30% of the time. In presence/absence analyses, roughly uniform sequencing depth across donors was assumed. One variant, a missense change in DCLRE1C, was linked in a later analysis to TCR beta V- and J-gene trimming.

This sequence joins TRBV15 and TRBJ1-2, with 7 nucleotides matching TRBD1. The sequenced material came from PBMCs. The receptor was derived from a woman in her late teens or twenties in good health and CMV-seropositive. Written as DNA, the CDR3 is TGTGCCACCAGCAGAAAGGGACAGCCGTCCTATGGCTACACCTTC. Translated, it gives CATSRKGQPSYGYTF.